The T cell receptor beta chain under discussion was sequenced for a study of cytomegalovirus exposure and HLA in healthy donors. Study results and limitations: Highly shared variants forming one cluster were likely a sequencing artifact. Confirmation in vitro established that three CMV-associated chains were specific for CMV antigens. Previously analyzed data showed that most TCR beta V segments were productive at a frequency of about 87% or about 30%.

Trimming shortened V by 9 bases and J by 0 bases, and 18 bases separated the two germline ends. This CDR3 is built from 16 residues. From germline, CDR1 is LNHDA and CDR2 SQIVND (reference sequence). Both 60 Vbeta primers and 13 Jbeta primers went into the PCR. Assay used: immunoSEQ multiplex PCR; TCRdb lists only in-frame clones, some missing. The sample carries roughly 190,000 clones, about four fifths recorded once. This clone was observed a few times. Its antigen is still unknown. The sample taken for sequencing was PBMCs. The receptor's source is a woman aged 25 to 39 in good health and CMV-seropositive. The gene calls are TRBV19 and TRBJ1-5, with D maybe TRBD1 (5 bases). CDR3 DNA sequence: TGTGCCAGAGCGAAAAGACAGATTAATAGCAATCAGCCCCAGCATTTT. This codes for CARAKRQINSNQPQHF.